The 16 T cell receptor beta chains below all came from one sample that was sequenced in a study of control samples from healthy donors and cancer patients. TCRdb's copy holds only in-frame clones and misses some; the assay was immunoSEQ multiplex PCR. This sample carries more than 100,000 clones, about nine tenths of them seen once, and the ten largest clones take more than 6.5%. What was sequenced was PBMCs. Receptors originate from a man in his forties or fifties with head and neck cancer.

The rearrangement uses TRBV27 and TRBJ1-1; 7 positions agree with TRBD1. With 3 bases clipped from V and 4 bases from J, the junction kept 2 bases outside the gene matches. This CDR3 contains 13 residues. Germline CDR1 MNHEY, CDR2 SMNVEV (reference sequence). CDR3 nucleotides: TGTGCCAGCAGTTTCCAGGGGGGCACTGAAGCTTTCTTT. Translating gives CASSFQGGTEAFF.

V and J are TRBV3-1 (or the pseudogene TRBV3-2) and TRBJ2-5; D unresolved. The CDR3 extends over 14 amino acids. The V and J ends lost 0 bases and 5 bases respectively, with 10 bases between them. CDR1 and CDR2 (germline): LGHDT, YNNKEL (reference sequence). The CDR3 region is CASSQDDLRETQYF. The CDR3 region has the DNA TGTGCCAGCAGCCAAGACGACCTTCGTGAGACCCAGTACTTC.

This chain connects TRBV10-2 to TRBJ2-1; 8 nucleotides match TRBD2. The CDR3 length is 15 residues. Germline-derived CDR1 and CDR2 are WSHSY and SAAADI. The trim removed 8 bases at V and 3 bases at J, leaving 9 bases unmatched. The DNA for the CDR3 is TGCGCCAGCGTCGGAGGACTAGCCTTCTACAATGAGCAGTTCTTC. Its translation: CASVGGLAFYNEQFF.

V and J are TRBV7-9 and TRBJ2-7, with D hard to call. Germline loops: CDR1 SEHNR, CDR2 FQNEAQ (reference sequence). The CDR3 covers 14 residues. V was clipped by 6 bases and J by 2 bases, with 14 bases between them. The CDR3 sequence: CASSYVPSPYEQYF. The CDR3 DNA follows: TGTGCCAGCAGTTACGTCCCCTCACCCTACGAGCAGTACTTC.

This clone showed up just a few times. The chain has TRBV2 and TRBJ1-5; 7 bases are a match to TRBD1. Per the germline V gene, CDR1 is SNHLY and CDR2 is FYNNEI. Trimming at V came to 6 bases and at J to 6 bases, leaving 5 bases not matched to a gene. The CDR3 consists of 13 residues. Here the CDR3 reads CASSQGVRQPQHF. The CDR3 DNA reads TGTGCCAGCAGCCAGGGGGTACGTCAGCCCCAGCATTTT. The full variable domain, rest sourced from reference TRBV2 and TRBJ1-5, is EPEVTQTPSHQVTQMGQEVILRCVPISNHLYFYWYRQILGQKVEFLVSFYNNEISEKSEIFDDQFSVERPDGSNFTLKIRSTKLEDSAMYFCASSQGVRQPQHFGDGTRLSIL.

J is TRBJ2-3 and V is TRBV7-9; 8 positions agree with TRBD2. The CDR3 spans 16 residues. The V gene's germline CDR1 is SEHNR and CDR2 FQNEAQ (reference sequence). V lost 1 base and J lost 1; bases outside the gene matches: 4. This chain's CDR3 is CASSLVARGGTDTQYF. Written as DNA, the CDR3 is TGTGCCAGCAGCTTAGTTGCGCGGGGGGGCACAGATACGCAGTATTTT.

This chain connects TRBV9 to TRBJ2-1; 10 positions match TRBD1. This CDR3 spans 18 amino acids. Per germline, CDR1 SGDLS and CDR2 YYNGEE. V lost 4 bases, J lost 9 bases, and 19 bases stayed unmatched. CDR3 nucleotides: TGTGCCAGCAGCCCCCTTGCCTTAGACAGGGGGCGAAACGGTGAGCAGTTCTTC. This gives the protein CASSPLALDRGRNGEQFF.

The chain uses TRBV19 and TRBJ2-1, with 11 bases identical to TRBD2. The CDR3 loop spans 18 amino acids. Germline V gives CDR1 LNHDA, CDR2 SQIVND (reference sequence). V lost 1 base, J lost 7 bases, and 12 bases stayed unmatched. DNA of the CDR3: TGTGCCAGTAGTATAGTCGCACTAGCGGGAGCTGGTTTAAATGAGCAGTTCTTC. The encoded protein is CASSIVALAGAGLNEQFF.

The CDR3 nucleotides read TGTGCCAGCAGTTTTCCAATTGGGGGGACTTTAAGGACTGAAGCTTTCTTT. This sequence encodes CASSFPIGGTLRTEAFF. This chain joins TRBV28 and TRBJ1-1, with a tentative D call TRBD1 (5 bases). V dropped 3 bases and J dropped 5 bases, with 22 bases sitting between them. The CDR3 runs to 17 residues. Germline CDR1 MDHEN, CDR2 SYDVKM. Full variable domain (outside the CDR3, taken from reference TRBV28 and TRBJ1-1): DVKVTQSSRYLVKRTGEKVFLECVQDMDHENMFWYRQDPGLGLRLIYFSYDVKMKEKGDIPEGYSVSREKKERFSLILESASTNQTSMYLCASSFPIGGTLRTEAFFGQGTRLTVV.

The rearrangement links TRBV7-9 to TRBJ2-3; 9 bases align to TRBD2. Trimming took 4 bases from V and 0 from J; bases not matched to a gene: 11. The CDR3 is 18 residues long. Germline assignment: CDR1 SEHNR and CDR2 FQNEAQ (reference sequence). Written as DNA, the CDR3 is TGTGCCAGCAGCTCCCCCCGAGGGGCGGGAGGGAGCACAGATACGCAGTATTTT. As protein: CASSSPRGAGGSTDTQYF.

This sequence joins TRBV5-1 and TRBJ1-1; D is unclear. Germline loops: CDR1 SGHRS, CDR2 YFSETQ. Deletions cut 6 bases from V and 5 bases from J, with 8 bases between. CDR3 size: 11 residues. Here the CDR3 reads CASTGGTEAFF. In nucleotides, the CDR3 is TGCGCCAGCACCGGTGGGACTGAAGCTTTCTTT. Based on the CDR3 plus reference TRBV5-1 and TRBJ1-1, the full variable domain is KAGVTQTPRYLIKTRGQQVTLSCSPISGHRSVSWYQQTPGQGLQFLFEYFSETQRNKGNFPGRFSGRQFSNSRSEMNVSTLELGDSALYLCASTGGTEAFFGQGTRLTVV.

This clone was recorded many times. This CDR3 is CASSEGMSSPLHF. The CDR3 DNA follows: TGCGCCAGCAGTGAGGGTATGAGTTCACCCCTCCACTTT. This sequence joins TRBV10-2 and TRBJ1-6; D not certain. The V end was cut by 2 bases, the J end by 9 bases, with 8 bases between. The CDR3 runs 13 residues. Germline values: CDR1 WSHSY, CDR2 SAAADI.

This chain uses TRBV10-2 with TRBJ1-2; 8 bases match TRBD1. The CDR3 is made up of 15 amino acids. Per the germline V gene, CDR1 is WSHSY and CDR2 is SAAADI. Germline trimming cut 5 bases from V and 1 base from J; bases unmatched to any gene: 6. The CDR3 DNA reads TGCGCCAGCAGTACCGGGACAGGCGTTAACTATGGCTACACCTTC. It translates to CASSTGTGVNYGYTF.

The gene calls are TRBV25-1 and TRBJ1-6; the D gene is possibly TRBD1 (6 bases). The V gene's germline CDR1 is MGHDK and CDR2 SYGVNS. With 3 bases removed from V and 5 bases from J, the gap between germline ends came to 8 bases. There are 14 residues in the CDR3. The CDR3 protein is CASSEGHDNSPLHF. In nucleotides, the CDR3 is TGTGCCAGCAGTGAGGGACATGATAATTCACCCCTCCACTTT.

There are a few counts of this clone. The CDR3 coding sequence is TGTGCCAGCAGTGAAAGGAGGGCCTATGGCTACACCTTC. Protein: CASSERRAYGYTF. V gene TRBV27 combines with J gene TRBJ1-2; the D is unclear. Germline assignment: CDR1 MNHEY and CDR2 SMNVEV (reference sequence). Deletions cut 5 bases from V and 4 bases from J, with 11 bases between. This CDR3 comprises 13 residues.

The genes are TRBV29-1 and TRBJ2-7; TRBD1 aligns across 7 bases. CDR3 length equals 13 residues. CDR1 is SQVTM and CDR2 is ANQGSEA in the germline V gene. J gave up 0 bases and V 4 bases, and 3 bases lay outside the gene matches. CDR3 sequence reads: CSVGDRTSYEQYF. The CDR3 coding sequence is TGCAGCGTTGGGGACAGAACCTCCTACGAGCAGTACTTC.